The next 24 T cell receptor beta chains were all read from a single sample in a study of T cell repertoires in cytomegalovirus infection (dated by TCRdb to between 2018 and 2021). Sequencing was carried out with an Illumina HiSeq 1500. Starting from the raw public reads, TCRdb applied fastp trimming at Q25, assembled clones with MiXCR and retained in-frame beta chains. Rows with a matching CDR3 protein are joined into one entry that keeps the most common DNA and genes. The sample records around 740,000 distinct CDR3 sequences, less than 40% of which are singletons. The ten largest clones represent 2.5% to 3% of the sample. The sample taken for sequencing was PBMCs. These receptors were obtained from a human donor in good health (CMV status not recorded). Some clones in this sample may be carry-over from other donors' samples.

The chain links TRBV27 to TRBJ2-7, with D possibly TRBD1 on 6 matching bases. Trimming stripped 2 bases from V and 1 base from J, with 12 bases between. Germline V gives CDR1 MNHEY, CDR2 SMNVEV (reference sequence). This CDR3 has 15 residues. This CDR3 reads CASSLRGQSSYEQYF. In DNA form, the CDR3 reads TGTGCCAGCAGTTTACGAGGACAGTCGTCCTACGAGCAGTACTTC.

The table lists this clonotype with a few counts. This chain uses TRBV14 with TRBJ1-5, with D unresolved. CDR3 length: 10 residues. V was clipped by 4 bases and J by 11 bases, with 6 bases between them. Germline V gene sequence: CDR1 SGHDN, CDR2 FVKESK. The CDR3 nucleotides read TGTGCCAGCAGCCCGATGACCCAGCATTTT. It codes for CASSPMTQHF.

This clonotype has just a few counts. CDR3 nucleotide sequence: TGTGCCAGTAGTGATGGGGGATATCAGCCCCAGCATTTT. Translation: CASSDGGYQPQHF. This chain links TRBV19 with TRBJ1-5; D possibly corresponds to TRBD1 (5 bases). CDR3 length equals 13 residues. Germline V CDR1 and CDR2: LNHDA, SQIVND (reference sequence). V lost 5 bases to trimming and J lost 5 bases, with 10 bases between them.

This chain joins TRBV7-8 and TRBJ1-1, with D tentatively TRBD1 (5 bases). Looked up from germline, CDR1 is SGHVS and CDR2 is FQNEAQ. CDR3 size: 12 residues. Trimming shortened V by 0 bases and J by 10 bases, and 9 bases separated the two germline ends. The CDR3 nucleotides read TGTGCCAGCAGCTTAGCGCGGCAGGGAGCTTTCTTT. Translating gives CASSLARQGAFF.

This clonotype was counted only a few times. This chain joins TRBV9 and TRBJ1-1; D is possibly TRBD1 (5 bases). V was shortened by 4 bases and J by 5 bases, with 18 bases between the two germline ends. The CDR3 is made up of 15 amino acids. Per germline, CDR1 SGDLS and CDR2 YYNGEE. CDR3 DNA sequence: TGTGCCAGCAGCCCGAGGGGACTGCCCGAGACTGAAGCTTTCTTT. It specifies CASSPRGLPETEAFF.

This chain joins TRBV28 and TRBJ2-1, with 7 bases lining up with TRBD2. The V and J ends lost 6 bases and 0 bases, in that order; junction bases with no gene match: 2. Germline-derived CDR1 and CDR2 are MDHEN and SYDVKM. The length of the CDR3 is 14 residues. The DNA of the CDR3 is TGTGCCAGCAGATCGGGGGGCTCCTACAATGAGCAGTTCTTC. Protein sequence: CASRSGGSYNEQFF. The whole variable domain, remainder taken from reference TRBV28 and TRBJ2-1, is DVKVTQSSRYLVKRTGEKVFLECVQDMDHENMFWYRQDPGLGLRLIYFSYDVKMKEKGDIPEGYSVSREKKERFSLILESASTNQTSMYLCASRSGGSYNEQFFGPGTRLTVL.

This clonotype has just a few counts. The V and J genes are TRBV7-2 and TRBJ2-7, with 8 bases identical to TRBD2. Germline V gene lookup returns CDR1 SGHTA and CDR2 FQGNSA. The CDR3 covers 16 residues. The junction had 8 bases not matched to a gene; V was cut back by 2 bases and J by 2 bases. CDR3 residues: CASSLSSSGGAYEQYF. The CDR3 DNA reads TGTGCCAGCAGCTTAAGTTCCAGCGGGGGTGCCTACGAGCAGTACTTC.

This clonotype was recorded a few times. The chain uses TRBV7-9 and TRBJ2-1, with 13 positions matching TRBD2. Germline V gives CDR1 SEHNR, CDR2 FQNEAQ (reference sequence). The CDR3 consists of 16 residues. Unmatched junction bases numbered 10, after V lost 4 bases and J lost 10 bases. CDR3 sequence (DNA): TGTGCCAGCAGCTCCAGAGGACTAGCGGGGGATGGGGAGCAGTTCTTC. It yields the protein CASSSRGLAGDGEQFF.

This clonotype was recorded many times. V gene TRBV7-2 combines with J gene TRBJ2-2; D gene unclear. This CDR3 has 13 residues. Trimming stripped 2 bases from V and 7 bases from J, with 8 bases between. Germline V gives CDR1 SGHTA, CDR2 FQGNSA. This CDR3 is CASSLFGGGELFF. DNA for the CDR3: TGTGCCAGCAGCTTATTCGGCGGCGGGGAGCTGTTTTTT.

This clonotype appeared a few times. This rearrangement joins TRBV28 to TRBJ1-2; TRBD1 matches 9 bases. V gave up 5 bases and J gave up 3 bases; unmatched junction bases: 4. The germline CDR1 and CDR2 sequences are MDHEN and SYDVKM. The CDR3 loop spans 14 amino acids. The CDR3 DNA reads TGTGCCAGCAGTGCCTGGACAGGGGACTATGGCTACACCTTC. Translated: CASSAWTGDYGYTF.

This clonotype was detected many times. In nucleotides, the CDR3 is TGTGCCAGCAGTGAAGTTGCTGGCCGAAATCAGCCCCAGCATTTT. It specifies CASSEVAGRNQPQHF. The chain links TRBV2 to TRBJ1-5; no definite D call. The CDR3 consists of 15 residues. V was shortened by 1 base and J by 4 bases, with 11 bases between the two germline ends. The germline CDR1 and CDR2 sequences are SNHLY and FYNNEI.

This clonotype has only a few counts. The chain combines TRBV4-1 with TRBJ2-7; D is uncertain. The germline V gene encodes CDR1 MGHRA and CDR2 YSYEKL. The length of the CDR3 is 14 residues. Trimming left V 0 bases short and J 0 bases short, with 6 bases between. CDR3 protein: CASSQDGSSYEQYF. The CDR3 DNA reads TGCGCCAGCAGCCAAGATGGCTCCTCCTACGAGCAGTACTTC.

The CDR3 sequence: CSARGQGTGNYNEQFF. The CDR3 region has the DNA TGCAGTGCTAGAGGGCAAGGGACAGGGAACTACAATGAGCAGTTCTTC. The chain couples TRBV20-1 to TRBJ2-1; 9 bases line up with TRBD1. CDR1 DFQATT and CDR2 SNEGSKA come from the germline V gene (reference sequence). The trim removed 1 base at V and 3 bases at J, leaving 7 bases unmatched. This CDR3 contains 16 residues.

In this sample, this clonotype turned up once. No conserved phenylalanine or tryptophan is present at the end of the CDR3, so a read error is the likely explanation. The genes are TRBV7-8 and TRBJ2-1, with 10 bases identical to TRBD2. V trimming: 5 bases; J trimming: 8 bases; junction bases outside the gene matches: 9. The germline V gene has CDR1 SGHVS and CDR2 FQNEAQ. The CDR3 runs 15 residues. CDR3 in DNA: TGTGCCAGCAGCCCACAAGGGACTAGCGTGCATGAGCAGTTCTCC. Translation gives CASSPQGTSVHEQFS.

The V gene is TRBV13, the J gene TRBJ1-2, with 7 nucleotides matching TRBD1. There are 15 residues in the CDR3. The germline V gene has CDR1 PRHDT and CDR2 FYEKMQ (reference sequence). V trimming: 2 bases; J trimming: 4 bases; junction bases outside the gene matches: 7. CDR3 region: CASSLQGDSLYGYTF. The CDR3 coding sequence is TGTGCCAGCAGCTTACAGGGGGATTCTCTCTATGGCTACACCTTC.

This clonotype showed up just a few times. The chain couples TRBV4-1 to TRBJ2-7; unclear D gene. Germline V lookup: CDR1 MGHRA, CDR2 YSYEKL. Trimming shortened V by 0 bases and J by 2 bases, and 11 bases separated the two germline ends. The CDR3 is 15 residues long. The CDR3 DNA reads as TGCGCCAGCAGCCAAGATCACGAAGAAGCCTACGAGCAGTACTTC. It encodes CASSQDHEEAYEQYF.

This clonotype was detected many times. The chain uses TRBV28 and TRBJ1-5; possible D gene TRBD1, 5 bases. The CDR3 loop spans 13 amino acids. V lost 7 bases and J lost 5, with 12 bases in between. In germline, CDR1 is MDHEN, CDR2 SYDVKM. CDR3 in DNA: TGTGCCAGCAACCGGTGGGGGGATCAGCCCCAGCATTTT. It is translated as CASNRWGDQPQHF.

The chain uses TRBV12-3 or TRBV12-4 and TRBJ1-1; D gene uncertain. V was clipped by 3 bases and J by 1 base, with 9 bases between them. CDR3 length: 14 residues. The CDR3 bases are TGTGCCAGCAGTTTTCAGCGGACGAACACTGAAGCTTTCTTT. Translating gives CASSFQRTNTEAFF.

The chain has TRBV14 and TRBJ2-1; D is unclear. CDR1 is SGHDN, CDR2 FVKESK, per germline. The CDR3 length is 16 residues. The V end was cut by 2 bases, the J end by 0 bases, with 11 bases between. CDR3 DNA: TGTGCCAGCAGCCAACTCGAGTCAGCCTCCTACAATGAGCAGTTCTTC. As protein: CASSQLESASYNEQFF.

At least ten counts were recorded for this clonotype. This chain uses TRBV25-1 with TRBJ2-1; 8 bases align to TRBD1. The junction had 6 bases not matched to a gene; V was cut back by 5 bases and J by 3 bases. The CDR3 covers 15 residues. From germline, CDR1 is MGHDK and CDR2 SYGVNS. CDR3 residues: CASSPRTGYYNEQFF. DNA of the CDR3: TGTGCCAGCAGTCCCCGGACAGGGTACTACAATGAGCAGTTCTTC.

This clonotype was picked up many times. The genes are TRBV7-6 and TRBJ1-1, with a weak D call TRBD1 (6 bases). Germline CDR1 reads SGHVS; CDR2 reads FNYEAQ. This CDR3 is built from 13 residues. Trimming cost V 5 bases and J 7 bases, with 14 bases left between them. DNA for the CDR3: TGTGCCAGCAGCCCTAACAGGGACCGTGAAGCTTTCTTT. This translates into CASSPNRDREAFF.

Note on this clonotype: The junction departs from the called germline gene at one end, perhaps through a read error. The chain recombines TRBV6-8 with TRBJ1-1; tentative D call: TRBD1 (6 bases). The CDR3 spans 12 residues. Germline V lookup: CDR1 MNHGY, CDR2 SAAAGT. The CDR3 sequence: CASRQGWTDAFF. The CDR3 nucleotides are TGTGCCAGCAGACAGGGATGGACTGACGCTTTCTTT.

The chain is built from TRBV23-1 and TRBJ2-5; no reliable D call. TRBV23-1 is reported as an ORF; its role is uncertain. With 0 bases removed from V and 5 bases from J, the gap between germline ends came to 10 bases. This CDR3 has 14 amino acids. The CDR3 nucleotides read TGCGCCAGCAGTCAATCGGCGGATATGGAGACCCAGTACTTC. This encodes CASSQSADMETQYF.

This clonotype was seen a handful of times. The chain employs TRBV19 and TRBJ2-7; 9 bases match TRBD1. This CDR3 region has 15 residues. The V gene end was trimmed by 6 bases and the J gene end by 5 bases; junction bases not matched to a gene: 11. Looked up from germline, CDR1 is LNHDA and CDR2 is SQIVND (reference sequence). As DNA, the CDR3 is TGTGCCAGTAGCCCTTGGAGGGACAGGGCCGACGAGCAGTACTTC. Its protein is CASSPWRDRADEQYF.